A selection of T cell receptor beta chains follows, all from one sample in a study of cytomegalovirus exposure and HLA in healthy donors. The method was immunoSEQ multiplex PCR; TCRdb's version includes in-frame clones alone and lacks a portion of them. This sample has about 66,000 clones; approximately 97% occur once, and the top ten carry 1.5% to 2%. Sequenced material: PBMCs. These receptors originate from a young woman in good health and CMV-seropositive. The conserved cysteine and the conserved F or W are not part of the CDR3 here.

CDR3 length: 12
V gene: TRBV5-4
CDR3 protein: ASSLSRGTGELF

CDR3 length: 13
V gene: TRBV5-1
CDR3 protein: ASSLDRVLNYGYT

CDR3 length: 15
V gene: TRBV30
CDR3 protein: AWISAQLAPLYNEQF

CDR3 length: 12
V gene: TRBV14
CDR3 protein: ASSQARAKNIQY

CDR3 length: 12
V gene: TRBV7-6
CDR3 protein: ASSSIAGGHEQF

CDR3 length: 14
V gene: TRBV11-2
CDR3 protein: ASSLDGGFPSYGYT

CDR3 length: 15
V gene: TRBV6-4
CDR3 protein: ASSTDRAAYSNQPQH

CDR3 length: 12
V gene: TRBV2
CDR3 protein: ASSELHRVPEAF

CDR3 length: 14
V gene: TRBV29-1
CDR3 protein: SVLEQGAPYNYGYT

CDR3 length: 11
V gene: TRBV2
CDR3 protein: ASSVEGQSEAF

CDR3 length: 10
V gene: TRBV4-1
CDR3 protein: ASSQDTDGYT

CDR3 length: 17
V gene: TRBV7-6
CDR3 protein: ASSFPPREALLNTGELF

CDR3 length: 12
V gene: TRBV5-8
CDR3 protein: ASSFVENTGELF

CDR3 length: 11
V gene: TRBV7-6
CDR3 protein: ASSLTGKTEAF

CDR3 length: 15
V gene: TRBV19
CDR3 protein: ASSISWMSSGSYEQY

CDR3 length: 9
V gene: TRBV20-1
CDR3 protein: SARDGRAQY

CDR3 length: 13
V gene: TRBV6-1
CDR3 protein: ASRRLAANTGELF

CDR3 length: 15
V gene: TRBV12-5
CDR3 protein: ASGLVLGGRSTDTQY

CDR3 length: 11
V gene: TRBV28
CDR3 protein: ASSLVGAGGYT

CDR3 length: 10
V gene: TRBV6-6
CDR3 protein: ASSPPGAEAF

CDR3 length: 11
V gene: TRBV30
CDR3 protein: AWSVDSSYEQY

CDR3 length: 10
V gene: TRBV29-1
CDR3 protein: SVEDQDEKLF

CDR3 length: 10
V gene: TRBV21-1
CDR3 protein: ASRRGRDTQY

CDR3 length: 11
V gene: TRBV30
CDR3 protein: ASQDRTYTEAF

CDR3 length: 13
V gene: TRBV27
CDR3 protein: ASRRTGSANYGYT

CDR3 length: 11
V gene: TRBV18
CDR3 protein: ASSPGTLEGYT

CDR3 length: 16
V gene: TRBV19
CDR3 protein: ASSILPGQGAAPAVYT

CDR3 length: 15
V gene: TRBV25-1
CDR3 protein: ASSELGGRLNTGELF

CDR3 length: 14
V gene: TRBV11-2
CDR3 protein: ASSHDPGGSNYGYT

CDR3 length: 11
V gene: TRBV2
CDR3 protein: ASSVTGRGTQY

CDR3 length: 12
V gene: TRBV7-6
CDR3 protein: ASSPSTGQSEQY

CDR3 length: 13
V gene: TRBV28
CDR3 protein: ASSTRLAAYNEQF

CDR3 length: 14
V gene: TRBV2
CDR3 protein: ASSEGGDRFYNEQF

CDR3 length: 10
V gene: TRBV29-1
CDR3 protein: SGNRTNYGYT

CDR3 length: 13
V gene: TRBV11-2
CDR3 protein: ASSLGTGVDTEAF

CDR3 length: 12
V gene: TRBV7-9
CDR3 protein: ASSSVRGGTEAF

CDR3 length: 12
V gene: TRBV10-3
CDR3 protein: AISDTTGPDTQY

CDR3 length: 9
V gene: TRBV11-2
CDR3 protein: ASSAGGEQY

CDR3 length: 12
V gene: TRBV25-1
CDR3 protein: ASSESRVYNEQF